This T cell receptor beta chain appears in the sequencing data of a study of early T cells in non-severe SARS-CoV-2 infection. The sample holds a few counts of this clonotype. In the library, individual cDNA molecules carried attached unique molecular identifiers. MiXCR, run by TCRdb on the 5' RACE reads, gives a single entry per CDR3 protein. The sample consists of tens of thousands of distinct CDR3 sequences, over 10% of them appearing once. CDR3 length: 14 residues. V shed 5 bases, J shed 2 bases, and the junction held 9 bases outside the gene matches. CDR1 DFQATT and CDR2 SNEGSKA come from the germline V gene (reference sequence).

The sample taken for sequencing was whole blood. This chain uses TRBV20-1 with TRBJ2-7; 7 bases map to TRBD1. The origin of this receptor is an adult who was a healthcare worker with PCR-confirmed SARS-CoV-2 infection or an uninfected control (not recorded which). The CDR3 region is CSAEGSGQPYEQYF. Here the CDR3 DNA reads TGCAGTGCTGAAGGCTCGGGACAGCCCTACGAGCAGTACTTC.